This T cell receptor beta chain was retrieved from a study of OX40 agonist ivuxolimab in advanced cancers. Comment on this clone: Its target is unknown.

This CDR3 contains 15 residues. V was trimmed by 5 bases and J by 4 bases, leaving 16 bases between them. CDR1 is LNHDA, CDR2 SQIVND, per germline (reference sequence). TCRdb's table, derived via immunoSEQ multiplex PCR, lists solely in-frame clones and lacks some. The sample holds 53,000 or so clones, approximately 90% seen once. If patients had autoimmune disease history or systemic immunosuppression, they were excluded. Findings and caveats of the study: Averaged across samples, CD8+ T cells carried more expanded clones than CD4+ did.

The chain recombines TRBV19 with TRBJ2-3; possibly TRBD1 for D (6 bases). This receptor was obtained from an adult with an advanced solid tumor such as melanoma, head and neck, liver or kidney cancer. The sequences come from CD4+ or CD8+ T cells sorted from blood, collected in a trial of the OX40 agonist ivuxolimab. The CDR3 nucleotides read TGTGCCAGTAGTGTCGAGGGTTCAGGGGCAGATACGCAGTATTTT. This gives the protein CASSVEGSGADTQYF.